Below, one T cell receptor beta chain is given with its context. Its antigen is unknown. This record comes from a study of cytomegalovirus exposure and HLA in healthy donors. Study results and limitations: Further analysis, carried out later, found HLA-associated TCR beta chains more clonally expanded than equally common other chains. A previous analysis found most TCR beta V segments productive roughly 87% or roughly 30% of the time.

Trimming removed 5 bases from V and 2 bases from J; junction bases left unmatched: 5. Germline CDR1 is SGHTA and CDR2 is FQGNSA. This CDR3 contains 14 residues. This PCR relied on a set of 60 Vbeta primers and 13 Jbeta primers. Authors' analysis steps: Later, tens of millions of unique TCR beta chains were counted in an analysis, and 8.5 million to 13 million of them were shared. The table came from immunoSEQ multiplex PCR; TCRdb's copy has only in-frame clones and leaves some out. The V and J calls and clone size are taken from that table; D and trimming were inferred from the DNA. The table has under 150,000 clones, 65% to 80% seen once.

Sequences were obtained from PBMCs. The rearrangement uses TRBV7-2 and TRBJ1-2; 7 positions match TRBD1. This sequence was found in a woman aged 50 to 60 in good health and CMV-seropositive. The CDR3 region is CASSTRQGNYGYTF. The CDR3, as DNA: TGTGCCAGCAGCACGCGACAGGGAAACTATGGCTACACCTTC.